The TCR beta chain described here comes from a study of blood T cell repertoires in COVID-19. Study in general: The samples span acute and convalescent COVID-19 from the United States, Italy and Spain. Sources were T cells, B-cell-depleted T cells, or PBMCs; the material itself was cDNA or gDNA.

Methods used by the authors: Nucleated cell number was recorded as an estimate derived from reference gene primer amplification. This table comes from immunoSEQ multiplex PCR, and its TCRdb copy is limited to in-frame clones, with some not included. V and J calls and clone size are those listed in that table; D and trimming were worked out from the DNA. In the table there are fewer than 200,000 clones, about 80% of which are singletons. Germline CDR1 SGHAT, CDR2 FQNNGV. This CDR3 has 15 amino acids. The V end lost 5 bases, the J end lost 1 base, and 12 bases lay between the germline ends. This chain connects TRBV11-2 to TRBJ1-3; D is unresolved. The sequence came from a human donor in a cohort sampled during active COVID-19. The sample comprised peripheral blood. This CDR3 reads CASSLPRLSGNTIYF. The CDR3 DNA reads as TGTGCCAGCAGCCTCCCCCGGTTGTCTGGAAACACCATATATTTT.